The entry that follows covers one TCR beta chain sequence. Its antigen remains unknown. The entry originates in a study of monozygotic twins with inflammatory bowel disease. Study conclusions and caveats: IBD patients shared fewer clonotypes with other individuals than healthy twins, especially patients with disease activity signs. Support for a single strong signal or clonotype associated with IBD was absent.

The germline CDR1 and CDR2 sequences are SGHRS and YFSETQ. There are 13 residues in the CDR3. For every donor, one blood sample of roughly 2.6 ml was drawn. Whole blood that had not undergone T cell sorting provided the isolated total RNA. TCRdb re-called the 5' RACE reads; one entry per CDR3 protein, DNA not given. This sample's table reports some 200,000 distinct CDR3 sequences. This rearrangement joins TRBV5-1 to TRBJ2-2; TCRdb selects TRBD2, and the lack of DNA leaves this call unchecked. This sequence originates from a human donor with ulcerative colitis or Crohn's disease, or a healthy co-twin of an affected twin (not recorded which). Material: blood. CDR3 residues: CASSALSTGELFF.